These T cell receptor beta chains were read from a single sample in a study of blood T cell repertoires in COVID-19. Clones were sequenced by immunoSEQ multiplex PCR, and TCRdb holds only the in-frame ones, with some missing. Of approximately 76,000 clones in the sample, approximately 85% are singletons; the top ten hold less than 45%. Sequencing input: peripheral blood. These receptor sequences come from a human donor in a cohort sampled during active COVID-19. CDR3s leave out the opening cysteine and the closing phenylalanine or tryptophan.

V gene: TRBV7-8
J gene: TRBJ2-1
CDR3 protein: ASSLQGNYNEQF

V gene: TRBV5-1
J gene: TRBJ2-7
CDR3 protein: ASSLGTTSYEQY

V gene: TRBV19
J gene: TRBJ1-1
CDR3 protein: ASSIHFGQVNTEAF

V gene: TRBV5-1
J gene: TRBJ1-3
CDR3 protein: ASSTDIYGNTIY

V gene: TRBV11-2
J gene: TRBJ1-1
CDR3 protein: ASSLDDRRNTEAF

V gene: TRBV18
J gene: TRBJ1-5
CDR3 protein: ASSPTDSNQPQH

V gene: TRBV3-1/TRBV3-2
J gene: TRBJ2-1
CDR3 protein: ASSQGVGAEGNEQF

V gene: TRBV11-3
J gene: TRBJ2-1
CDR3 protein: ASSFTRTSYNEQF

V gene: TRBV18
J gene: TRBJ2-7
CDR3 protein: ASSRTGAEQY

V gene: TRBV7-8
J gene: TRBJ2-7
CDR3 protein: ASSLGGGASYEQY

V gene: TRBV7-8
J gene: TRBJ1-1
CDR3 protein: ASSLEDLARGGTEAF

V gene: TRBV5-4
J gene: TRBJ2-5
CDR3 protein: ASSLFTGETQY

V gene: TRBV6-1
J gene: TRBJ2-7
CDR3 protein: ASSEYHRPSGSRTYEQY

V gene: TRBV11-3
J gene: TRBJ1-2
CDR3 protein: ASSLELGGYT

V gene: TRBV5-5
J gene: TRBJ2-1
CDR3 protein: ASSLELLAGVGEQF

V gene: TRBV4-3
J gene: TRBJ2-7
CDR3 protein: ASSQDRLRGTEQY

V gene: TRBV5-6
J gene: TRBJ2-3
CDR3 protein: ASSSPGQSTDTQY

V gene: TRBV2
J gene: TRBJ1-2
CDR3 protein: ALGAGEGYT

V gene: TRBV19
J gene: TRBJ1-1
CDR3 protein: ASSRGGNTEAF

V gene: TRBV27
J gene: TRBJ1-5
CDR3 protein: ASSNSGSQPQH

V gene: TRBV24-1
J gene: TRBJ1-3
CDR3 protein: ATSDGAGNTIY

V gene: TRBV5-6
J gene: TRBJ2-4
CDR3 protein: ASSLSPESQNIQY

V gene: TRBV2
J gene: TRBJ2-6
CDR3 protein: ASSYRQSSGANVLT

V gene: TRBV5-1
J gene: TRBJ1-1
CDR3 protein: ASSPGDRDTEAF

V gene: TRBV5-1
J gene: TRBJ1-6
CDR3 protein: ASSQDRGNSPLH

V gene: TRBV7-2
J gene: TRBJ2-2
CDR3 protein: ASSPDRVNTGELF

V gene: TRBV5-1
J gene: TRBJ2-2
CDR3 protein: ASSLALGTGELF

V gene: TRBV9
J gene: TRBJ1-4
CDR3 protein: ASSGTGQKNEKLF

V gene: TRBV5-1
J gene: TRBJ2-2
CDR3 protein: ASSTGGQGTGELF

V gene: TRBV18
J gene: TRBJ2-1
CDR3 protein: ASSQTGQPYNEQF